These 8 T cell receptor beta chains share one sample of origin, sequenced in a study of Tregs in tolerant kidney transplant recipients. Here immunoSEQ multiplex PCR was the method, and the copy in TCRdb shows in-frame clones only, minus some. The profile shows more than 12,000 clones, around 77% of them singletons. This specimen was Tregs from blood, taken before the transplant. Receptor source: a human donor who received a combined kidney and bone marrow transplant.

This clone has just a few counts. The V call is TRBV5-5, the J call TRBJ1-6, with TRBD1 as a possible D gene (6 bases). The CDR3 runs 15 residues. The V end lost 0 bases, the J end lost 8 bases, and 12 bases lay between the germline ends. Germline V gene sequence: CDR1 SGHKS, CDR2 YYEKEE (reference sequence). The CDR3 here is CASSLVPGHDSPLHF. In DNA form, the CDR3 reads TGTGCCAGCAGCTTGGTTCCGGGACACGATTCACCCCTCCACTTT.

The CDR3 here is CASSPLGTSRIQETQYF. The CDR3 DNA follows: TGTGCCAGCAGTCCACTAGGGACTAGTCGGATCCAAGAGACCCAGTACTTC. The chain uses TRBV28 and TRBJ2-5; TRBD2 agrees at 8 bases. V lost 5 bases and J lost 1; bases outside the gene matches: 12. Germline CDR1 reads MDHEN; CDR2 reads SYDVKM. The CDR3 totals 17 residues.

This clone was seen only a few times. This chain connects TRBV5-1 to TRBJ1-2, with TRBD1 as a possible D gene (6 bases). Trimming cost V 4 bases and J 8 bases, with 12 bases left between them. The germline V gene encodes CDR1 SGHRS and CDR2 YFSETQ. This CDR3 has 12 amino acids. CDR3 protein: CASSAQGGGYTF. The CDR3 bases are TGCGCCAGCAGCGCACAGGGTGGCGGCTACACCTTC.

The chain uses TRBV5-1 and TRBJ2-5; D gene unclear. The V gene's germline CDR1 is SGHRS and CDR2 YFSETQ. The CDR3 is made up of 14 amino acids. Trimming took off 2 bases at V and 3 bases at J, with 11 bases between the two ends. This CDR3 is CASSFGSEKETQYF. The CDR3 coding sequence is TGCGCCAGCAGCTTTGGGTCGGAGAAAGAGACCCAGTACTTC.

The chain recombines TRBV4-2 with TRBJ1-2, with 8 bases fitting TRBD1. V shed 3 bases and J 7 bases; nucleotides not matched to a gene: 13. CDR3 length equals 16 residues. Germline lookup yields CDR1 LGHNA and CDR2 YNFKEQ. CDR3 coding DNA: TGTGCCAGCAGCCATCGCGGACAGGGTGAGGCTGGTGGCTACACCTTC. Residues: CASSHRGQGEAGGYTF.

This chain connects TRBV19 to TRBJ1-2; the D gene is possibly TRBD1 (6 bases). Germline CDR1 and CDR2: LNHDA and SQIVND (reference sequence). Trimming left V 5 bases short and J 8 bases short, with 21 bases between. The CDR3 contains 15 residues. This chain's CDR3 is CASSDLGGAGIGYTF. CDR3 nucleotides: TGTGCCAGTAGTGACCTTGGGGGCGCAGGTATCGGCTACACCTTC.

The CDR3: CATGTGGNTIYF. CDR3 nucleotides: TGTGCCACCGGGACAGGTGGAAACACCATATATTTT. This rearrangement joins TRBV5-4 to TRBJ1-3, with TRBD1 identical over 8 bases. The CDR3 runs 12 residues. The V gene end was trimmed by 9 bases and the J gene end by 3 bases; junction bases not matched to a gene: 2. Germline V gene sequence: CDR1 SGHNT, CDR2 YYREEE (reference sequence). The whole variable domain, remainder taken from reference TRBV5-4 and TRBJ1-3, is ETGVTQSPTHLIKTRGQQVTLRCSSQSGHNTVSWYQQALGQGPQFIFQYYREEENGRGNFPPRFSGLQFPNYSSELNVNALELDDSALYLCATGTGGNTIYFGEGSWLTVV.

This chain connects TRBV11-2 to TRBJ1-1; D uncertain. CDR3 length: 17 residues. The V end was cut by 1 base, the J end by 5 bases, with 20 bases between. The germline V gene encodes CDR1 SGHAT and CDR2 FQNNGV. The CDR3 nucleotides are TGTGCCAGCAGCTTAGGGGCTAACGGGTTTCGAGGGACTGAAGCTTTCTTT. It is translated as CASSLGANGFRGTEAFF.